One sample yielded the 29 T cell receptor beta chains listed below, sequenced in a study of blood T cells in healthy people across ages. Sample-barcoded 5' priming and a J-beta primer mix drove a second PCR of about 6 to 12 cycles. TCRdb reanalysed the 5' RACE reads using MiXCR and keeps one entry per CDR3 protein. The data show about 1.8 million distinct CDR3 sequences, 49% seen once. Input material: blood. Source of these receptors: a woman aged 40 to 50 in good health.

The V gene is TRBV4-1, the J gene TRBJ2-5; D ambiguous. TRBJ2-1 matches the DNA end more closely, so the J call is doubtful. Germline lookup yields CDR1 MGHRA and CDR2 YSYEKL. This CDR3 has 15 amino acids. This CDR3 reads CASSPSGRFQETQFF. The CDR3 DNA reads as TGCGCCAGCAGCCCGAGTGGTCGATTCCAAGAGACCCAGTTCTTC.

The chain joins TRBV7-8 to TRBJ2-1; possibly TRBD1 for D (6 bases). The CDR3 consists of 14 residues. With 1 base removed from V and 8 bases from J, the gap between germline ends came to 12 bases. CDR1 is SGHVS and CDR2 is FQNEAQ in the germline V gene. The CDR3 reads CASSLGHRDYEQFF. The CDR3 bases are TGTGCCAGCAGCTTAGGCCACAGGGATTATGAGCAGTTCTTC.

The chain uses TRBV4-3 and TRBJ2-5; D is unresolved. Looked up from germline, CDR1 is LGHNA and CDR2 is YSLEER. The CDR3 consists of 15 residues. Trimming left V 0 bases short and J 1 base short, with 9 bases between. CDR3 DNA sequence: TGCGCCAGCAGCCAAGATGGAGCAGTCCAAGAGACCCAGTACTTC. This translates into CASSQDGAVQETQYF.

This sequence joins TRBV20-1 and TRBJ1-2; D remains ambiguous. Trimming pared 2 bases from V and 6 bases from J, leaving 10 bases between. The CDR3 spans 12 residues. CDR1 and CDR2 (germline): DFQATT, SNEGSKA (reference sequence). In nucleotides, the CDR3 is TGCAGTGCTAGACCCTATAGTCATGGCTACACCTTC. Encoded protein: CSARPYSHGYTF.

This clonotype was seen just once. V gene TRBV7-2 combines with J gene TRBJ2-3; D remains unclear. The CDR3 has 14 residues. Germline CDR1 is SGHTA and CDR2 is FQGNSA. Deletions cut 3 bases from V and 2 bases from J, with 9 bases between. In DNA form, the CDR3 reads TGTGCCAGCAGCTTGAGCAAGGTCACAGATACGCAGTATTTT. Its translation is CASSLSKVTDTQYF.

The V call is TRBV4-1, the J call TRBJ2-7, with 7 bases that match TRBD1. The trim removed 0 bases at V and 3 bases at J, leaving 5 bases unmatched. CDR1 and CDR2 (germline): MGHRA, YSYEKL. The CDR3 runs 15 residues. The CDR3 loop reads CASSQEGTENYEQYF. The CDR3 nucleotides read TGCGCCAGCAGCCAAGAAGGGACAGAAAACTACGAGCAGTACTTC.

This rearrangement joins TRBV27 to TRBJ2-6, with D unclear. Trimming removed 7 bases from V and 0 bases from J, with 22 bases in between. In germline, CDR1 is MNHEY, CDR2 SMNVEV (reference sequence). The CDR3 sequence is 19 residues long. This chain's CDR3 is CASTTERRQLLSGANVLTF. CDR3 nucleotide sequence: TGTGCCAGCACCACAGAGAGGCGGCAATTGCTCTCTGGGGCCAACGTCCTGACTTTC. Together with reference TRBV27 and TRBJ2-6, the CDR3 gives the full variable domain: EAQVTQNPRYLITVTGKKLTVTCSQNMNHEYMSWYRQDPGLGLRQIYYSMNVEVTDKGDVPEGYKVSRKEKRNFPLILESPSPNQTSLYFCASTTERRQLLSGANVLTFGAGSRLTVL.

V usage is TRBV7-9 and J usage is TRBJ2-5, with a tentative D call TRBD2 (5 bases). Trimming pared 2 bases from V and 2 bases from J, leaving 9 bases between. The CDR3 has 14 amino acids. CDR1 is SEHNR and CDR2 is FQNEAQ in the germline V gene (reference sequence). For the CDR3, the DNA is TGTGCCAGCAGCTTACTCAAGCGGCAAGAGACCCAGTACTTC. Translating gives CASSLLKRQETQYF. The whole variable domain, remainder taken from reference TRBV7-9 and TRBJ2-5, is DTGVSQNPRHKITKRGQNVTFRCDPISEHNRLYWYRQTLGQGPEFLTYFQNEAQLEKSRLLSDRFSAERPKGSFSTLEIQRTEQGDSAMYLCASSLLKRQETQYFGPGTRLLVL.

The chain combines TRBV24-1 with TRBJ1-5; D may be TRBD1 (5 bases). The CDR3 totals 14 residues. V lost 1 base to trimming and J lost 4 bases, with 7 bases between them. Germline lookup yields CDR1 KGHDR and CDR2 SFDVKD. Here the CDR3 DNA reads TGTGCCACCAGTGATTTATGGGGGAATCAGCCCCAGCATTTT. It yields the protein CATSDLWGNQPQHF.

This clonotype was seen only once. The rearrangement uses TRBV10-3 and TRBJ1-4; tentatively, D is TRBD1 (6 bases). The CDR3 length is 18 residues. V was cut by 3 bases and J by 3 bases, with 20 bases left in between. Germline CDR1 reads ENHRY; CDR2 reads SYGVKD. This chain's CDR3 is CAISEEGRGIGANEKLFF. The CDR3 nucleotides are TGTGCCATCAGTGAAGAAGGCAGGGGAATAGGAGCTAATGAAAAACTGTTTTTT.

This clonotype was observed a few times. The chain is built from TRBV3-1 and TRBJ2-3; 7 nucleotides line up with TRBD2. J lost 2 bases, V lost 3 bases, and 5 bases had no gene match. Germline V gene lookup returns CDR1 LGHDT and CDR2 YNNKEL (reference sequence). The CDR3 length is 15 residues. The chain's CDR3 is CASSQFLADTDTQYF. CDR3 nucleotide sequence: TGTGCCAGCAGCCAGTTCCTAGCGGACACAGATACGCAGTATTTT.

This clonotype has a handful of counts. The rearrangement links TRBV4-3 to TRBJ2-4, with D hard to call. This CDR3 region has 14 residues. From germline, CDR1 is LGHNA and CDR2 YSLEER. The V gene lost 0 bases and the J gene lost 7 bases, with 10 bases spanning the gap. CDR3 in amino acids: CASSQDPVGNIQYF. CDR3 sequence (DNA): TGCGCCAGCAGCCAAGATCCAGTGGGCAACATTCAGTACTTC.

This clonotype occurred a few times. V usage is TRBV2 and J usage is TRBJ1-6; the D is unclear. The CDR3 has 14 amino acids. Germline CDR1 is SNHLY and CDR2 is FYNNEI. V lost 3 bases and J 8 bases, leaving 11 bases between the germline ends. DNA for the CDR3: TGTGCCAGCAGTGACGTCGGGCGGGATTCACCCCTCCACTTT. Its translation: CASSDVGRDSPLHF.

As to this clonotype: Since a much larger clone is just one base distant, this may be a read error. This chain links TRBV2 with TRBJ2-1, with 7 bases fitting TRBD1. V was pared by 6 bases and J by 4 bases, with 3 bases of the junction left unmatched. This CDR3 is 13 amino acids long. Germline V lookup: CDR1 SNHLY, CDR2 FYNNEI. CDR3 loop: CASRQGQYNEQFF. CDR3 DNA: TGTGCCAGCAGACAGGGACAGTACAATGAGCAGTTCTTC.

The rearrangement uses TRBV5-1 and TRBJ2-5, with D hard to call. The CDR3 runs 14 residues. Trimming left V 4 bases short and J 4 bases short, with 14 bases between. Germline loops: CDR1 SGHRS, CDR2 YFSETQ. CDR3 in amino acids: CASSRFLMGETQYF. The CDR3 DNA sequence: TGCGCCAGCAGCCGGTTCCTAATGGGAGAGACCCAGTACTTC.

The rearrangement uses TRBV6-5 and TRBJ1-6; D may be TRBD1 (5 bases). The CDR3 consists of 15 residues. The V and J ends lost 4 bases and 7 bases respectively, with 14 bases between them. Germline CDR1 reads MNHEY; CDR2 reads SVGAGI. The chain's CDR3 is CASSSGVMVNSPLHF. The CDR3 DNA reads TGTGCCAGCAGTTCGGGGGTTATGGTCAATTCACCCCTCCACTTT.

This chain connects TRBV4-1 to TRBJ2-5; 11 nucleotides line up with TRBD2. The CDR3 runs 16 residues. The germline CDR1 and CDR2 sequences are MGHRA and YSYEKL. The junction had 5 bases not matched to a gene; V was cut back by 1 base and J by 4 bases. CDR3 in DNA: TGCGCCAGCAGCCAAGGTAGCGGGGGGGCGAGAGAGACCCAGTACTTC. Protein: CASSQGSGGARETQYF.

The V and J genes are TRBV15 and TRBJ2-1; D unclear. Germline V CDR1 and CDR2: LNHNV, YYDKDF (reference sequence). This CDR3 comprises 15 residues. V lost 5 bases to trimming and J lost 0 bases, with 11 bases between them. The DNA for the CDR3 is TGTGCCACCAGCGATAAAGGCAACTCCTACAATGAGCAGTTCTTC. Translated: CATSDKGNSYNEQFF.

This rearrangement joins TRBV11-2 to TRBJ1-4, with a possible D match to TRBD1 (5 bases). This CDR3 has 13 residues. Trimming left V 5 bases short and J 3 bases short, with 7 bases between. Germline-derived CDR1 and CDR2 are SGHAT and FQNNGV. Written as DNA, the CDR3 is TGTGCCAGCAGCCCGGGGGCTAATGAAAAACTGTTTTTT. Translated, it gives CASSPGANEKLFF.

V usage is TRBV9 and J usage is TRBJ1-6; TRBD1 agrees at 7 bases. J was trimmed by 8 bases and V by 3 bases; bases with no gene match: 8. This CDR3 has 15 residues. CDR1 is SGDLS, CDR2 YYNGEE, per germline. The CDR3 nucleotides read TGTGCCAGCAGCGACGGGACAGCCGCTCATTCACCCCTCCACTTT. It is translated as CASSDGTAAHSPLHF. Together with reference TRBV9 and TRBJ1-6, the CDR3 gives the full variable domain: DSGVTQTPKHLITATGQRVTLRCSPRSGDLSVYWYQQSLDQGLQFLIQYYNGEERAKGNILERFSAQQFPDLHSELNLSSLELGDSALYFCASSDGTAAHSPLHFGNGTRLTVT.

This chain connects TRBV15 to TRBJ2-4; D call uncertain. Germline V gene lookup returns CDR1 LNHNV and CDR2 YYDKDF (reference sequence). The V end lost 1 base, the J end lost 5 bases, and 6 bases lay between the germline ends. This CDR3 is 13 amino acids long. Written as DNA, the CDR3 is TGTGCCACCAGCAGAGTGGTTCAAAACATTCAGTACTTC. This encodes CATSRVVQNIQYF.

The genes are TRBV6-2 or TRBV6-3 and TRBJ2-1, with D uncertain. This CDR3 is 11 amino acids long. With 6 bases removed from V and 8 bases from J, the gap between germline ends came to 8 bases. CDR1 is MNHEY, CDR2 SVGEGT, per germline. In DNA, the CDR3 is TGTGCCAGCAGAGAAACCGATGAGCAGTTCTTC. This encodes CASRETDEQFF.

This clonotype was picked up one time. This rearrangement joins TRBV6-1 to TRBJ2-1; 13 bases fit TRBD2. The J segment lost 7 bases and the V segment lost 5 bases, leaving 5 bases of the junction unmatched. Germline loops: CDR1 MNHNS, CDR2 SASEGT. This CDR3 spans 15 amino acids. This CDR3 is CASSRQLAGGNEQFF. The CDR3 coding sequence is TGTGCCAGCAGTAGACAACTAGCGGGGGGGAATGAGCAGTTCTTC.

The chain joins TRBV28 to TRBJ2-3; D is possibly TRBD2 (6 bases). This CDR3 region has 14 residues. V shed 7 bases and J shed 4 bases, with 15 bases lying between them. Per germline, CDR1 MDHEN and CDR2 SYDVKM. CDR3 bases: TGTGCCAGCACCCTCGGGGGAGGCGCAGATACGCAGTATTTT. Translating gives CASTLGGGADTQYF. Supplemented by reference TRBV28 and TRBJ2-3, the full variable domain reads DVKVTQSSRYLVKRTGEKVFLECVQDMDHENMFWYRQDPGLGLRLIYFSYDVKMKEKGDIPEGYSVSREKKERFSLILESASTNQTSMYLCASTLGGGADTQYFGPGTRLTVL.

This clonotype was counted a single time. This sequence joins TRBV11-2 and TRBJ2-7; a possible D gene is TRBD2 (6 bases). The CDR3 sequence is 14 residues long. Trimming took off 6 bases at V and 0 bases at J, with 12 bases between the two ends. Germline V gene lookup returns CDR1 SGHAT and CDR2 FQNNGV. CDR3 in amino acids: CASRLSGPSYEQYF. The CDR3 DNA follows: TGTGCCAGCAGACTAAGCGGGCCCTCCTACGAGCAGTACTTC.

The CDR3, as DNA: TGTGCCAGCAGCTTAGATCTGGGGACAGGGGTGTATGGCTACACCTTC. Protein sequence: CASSLDLGTGVYGYTF. The rearrangement joins TRBV11-2 to TRBJ1-2, with 10 bases identical to TRBD1. J was trimmed by 5 bases and V by 0 bases; bases with no gene match: 6. Germline V CDR1 and CDR2: SGHAT, FQNNGV. The CDR3 totals 16 residues.

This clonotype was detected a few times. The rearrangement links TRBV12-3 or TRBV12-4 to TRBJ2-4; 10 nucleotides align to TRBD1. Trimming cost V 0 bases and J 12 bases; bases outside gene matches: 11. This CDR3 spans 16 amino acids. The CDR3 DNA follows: TGTGCCAGCAGTTTAGCGCTTGGGGGACAGGGGATTGCTCAGTACTTC. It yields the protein CASSLALGGQGIAQYF.

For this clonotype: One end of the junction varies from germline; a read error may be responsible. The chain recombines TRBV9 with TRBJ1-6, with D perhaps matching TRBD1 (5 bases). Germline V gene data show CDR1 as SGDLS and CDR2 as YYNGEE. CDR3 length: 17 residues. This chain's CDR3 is CASSADRFQSYNSPLHF. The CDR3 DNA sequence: TGTGCCAGTAGCGCCGACAGATTCCAGTCCTATAATTCACCCCTCCACTTT.

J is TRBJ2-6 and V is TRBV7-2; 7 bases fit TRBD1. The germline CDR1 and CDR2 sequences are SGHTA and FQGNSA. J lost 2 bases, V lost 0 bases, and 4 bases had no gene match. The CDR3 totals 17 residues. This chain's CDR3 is CASSLAIQGAGANVLTF. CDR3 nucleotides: TGTGCCAGCAGCTTAGCGATCCAGGGGGCTGGGGCCAACGTCCTGACTTTC. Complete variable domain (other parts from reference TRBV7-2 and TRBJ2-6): GAGVSQSPSNKVTEKGKDVELRCDPISGHTALYWYRQSLGQGLEFLIYFQGNSAPDKSGLPSDRFSAERTGGSVSTLTIQRTQQEDSAVYLCASSLAIQGAGANVLTFGAGSRLTVL.